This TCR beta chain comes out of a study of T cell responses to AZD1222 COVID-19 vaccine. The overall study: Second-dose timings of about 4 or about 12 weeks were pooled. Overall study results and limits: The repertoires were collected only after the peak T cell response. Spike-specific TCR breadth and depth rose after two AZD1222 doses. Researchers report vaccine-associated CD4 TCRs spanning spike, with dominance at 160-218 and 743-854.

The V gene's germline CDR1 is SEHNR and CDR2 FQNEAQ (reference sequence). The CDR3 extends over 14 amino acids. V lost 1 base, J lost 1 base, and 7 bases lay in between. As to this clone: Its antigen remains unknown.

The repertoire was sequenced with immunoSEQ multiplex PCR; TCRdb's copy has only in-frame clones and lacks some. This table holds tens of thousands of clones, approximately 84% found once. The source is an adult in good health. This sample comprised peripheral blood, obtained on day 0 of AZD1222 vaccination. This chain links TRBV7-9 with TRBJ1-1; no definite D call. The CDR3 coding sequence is TGTGCCAGCAGCTTAGAAGCAGGGAACACTGAAGCTTTCTTT. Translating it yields CASSLEAGNTEAFF.